This is a list of T cell receptor beta chains from one sample in a study of identical twins. A single record per CDR3 protein comes from TCRdb applying MiXCR to the 5' RACE reads. The repertoire holds 350,000 to 500,000 distinct CDR3 sequences, with roughly 18% as singletons. Sequencing was carried out using naive T cells sorted from blood. Source of these receptors: a man aged 50 to 60 in good health. The CDR3 runs from the conserved cysteine through the conserved F or W. The D gene is left open where the match is weak. Rows may omit the clone size; those that give it use once, few, many or a size class.

d_call: TRBD1; j_call: TRBJ2-1; clone_size: .; v_call: TRBV20-1; cdr3_aa: CSARWPGQGYNEQFF; cdr3_nt: TGCAGTGCTAGATGGCCGGGACAGGGCTACAATGAGCAGTTCTTC
d_call: TRBD1; j_call: TRBJ1-3; clone_size: .; v_call: TRBV7-9; cdr3_aa: CASSFGTGGNTIYF; cdr3_nt: TGTGCCAGCAGCTTTGGGACAGGAGGAAACACCATATATTTT
d_call: .; j_call: TRBJ1-5; clone_size: many; v_call: TRBV4-1; cdr3_aa: CASSQVWVQPQHF; cdr3_nt: TGCGCCAGCAGCCAAGTATGGGTTCAGCCCCAGCATTTT
d_call: .; j_call: TRBJ2-1; clone_size: .; v_call: TRBV6-5; cdr3_aa: CASSYSNGEQFF; cdr3_nt: TGTGCCAGCAGTTACTCTAACGGAGAGCAGTTCTTC
d_call: TRBD1; j_call: TRBJ1-6; clone_size: many; v_call: TRBV4-1; cdr3_aa: CASSQLTDRGSYNSPLHF; cdr3_nt: TGCGCCAGCAGCCAACTTACGGACAGGGGATCCTATAATTCACCCCTCCACTTT
d_call: TRBD2; j_call: TRBJ2-7; clone_size: .; v_call: TRBV7-8; cdr3_aa: CASSPLGLAASYEQYF; cdr3_nt: TGTGCCAGCAGCCCTTTGGGACTAGCGGCCTCCTACGAGCAGTACTTC
d_call: .; j_call: TRBJ2-3; clone_size: few; v_call: TRBV4-1; cdr3_aa: CASSQRVDFDTQYF; cdr3_nt: TGCGCCAGCAGCCAACGCGTAGATTTTGATACGCAGTATTTT
d_call: .; j_call: TRBJ1-5; clone_size: .; v_call: TRBV2; cdr3_aa: CASRRDGNQPQHF; cdr3_nt: TGTGCCAGCAGGCGGGACGGTAATCAGCCCCAGCATTTT
d_call: TRBD1; j_call: TRBJ2-5; clone_size: few; v_call: TRBV6-1; cdr3_aa: CASSEGTGEAETQYF; cdr3_nt: TGTGCCAGCAGTGAAGGGACAGGGGAGGCAGAGACCCAGTACTTC
d_call: .; j_call: TRBJ2-7; clone_size: few; v_call: TRBV21-1; cdr3_aa: CASSLPPGHATFFVF; cdr3_nt: TGTGCCAGCAGCCTCCCTCCGGGACACGCGACGTTTTTCGTCTTC
d_call: TRBD1; j_call: TRBJ2-7; clone_size: few; v_call: TRBV11-1; cdr3_aa: CASSTGTGGALIYF; cdr3_nt: TGTGCCAGCAGCACCGGGACAGGGGGCGCTTTAATTTACTTC
d_call: .; j_call: TRBJ1-1; clone_size: few; v_call: TRBV5-1; cdr3_aa: CASRQVLMNTEAFF; cdr3_nt: TGCGCCAGCAGACAAGTACTCATGAACACTGAAGCTTTCTTT
d_call: .; j_call: TRBJ1-2; clone_size: .; v_call: TRBV12-3/TRBV12-4; cdr3_aa: CASSFDGYTF; cdr3_nt: TGTGCCAGCAGTTTTGACGGCTACACCTTC
d_call: .; j_call: TRBJ2-7; clone_size: few; v_call: TRBV20-1; cdr3_aa: CSARGSGTHHTYEQYF; cdr3_nt: TGCAGTGCTAGAGGGAGTGGGACACATCATACCTACGAGCAGTACTTC
d_call: .; j_call: TRBJ1-5; clone_size: few; v_call: TRBV7-8; cdr3_aa: CASSQDPGNQPQHF; cdr3_nt: TGTGCCAGCAGTCAAGACCCTGGCAATCAGCCCCAGCATTTT
d_call: .; j_call: TRBJ2-2; clone_size: .; v_call: TRBV20-1; cdr3_aa: CSASRGLTGELFF; cdr3_nt: TGCAGTGCTAGCAGAGGGTTAACCGGGGAGCTGTTTTTT
d_call: .; j_call: TRBJ1-2; clone_size: many; v_call: TRBV20-1; cdr3_aa: CSASGGNYGYTF; cdr3_nt: TGCAGTGCCTCGGGGGGTAACTATGGCTACACCTTC
d_call: .; j_call: TRBJ2-1; clone_size: many; v_call: TRBV4-1; cdr3_aa: CASSQEGISGVNEQFF; cdr3_nt: TGCGCCAGCAGCCAAGAAGGTATTTCGGGAGTCAATGAGCAGTTCTTC
d_call: TRBD1; j_call: TRBJ2-5; clone_size: few; v_call: TRBV20-1; cdr3_aa: CSGQGWETQYF; cdr3_nt: TGCAGCGGACAGGGGTGGGAGACCCAGTACTTC
d_call: .; j_call: TRBJ2-1; clone_size: few; v_call: TRBV9; cdr3_aa: CASSGVTRPDEQFF; cdr3_nt: TGTGCCAGCAGCGGGGTGACTCGTCCCGATGAGCAGTTCTTC
d_call: .; j_call: TRBJ1-1; clone_size: many; v_call: TRBV20-1; cdr3_aa: CSAKNVAGFSLTEAFF; cdr3_nt: TGCAGTGCTAAAAATGTCGCGGGTTTTTCCCTAACTGAAGCTTTCTTT
d_call: .; j_call: TRBJ2-2; clone_size: few; v_call: TRBV12-3/TRBV12-4; cdr3_aa: CASSLLVTGRNGELFF; cdr3_nt: TGTGCCAGCAGTTTACTGGTGACAGGAAGGAACGGGGAGCTGTTTTTT
d_call: .; j_call: TRBJ1-5; clone_size: few; v_call: TRBV7-8; cdr3_aa: CASSLARSDSNQPQHF; cdr3_nt: TGTGCCAGCAGCTTAGCGAGGTCAGACAGCAATCAGCCCCAGCATTTT